What follows are 32 T cell receptor beta chains derived from one specimen sequenced in a study of cytomegalovirus exposure and HLA in healthy donors. Amplification used 60 Vbeta primers and 13 Jbeta primers. The protocol was immunoSEQ multiplex PCR, while the TCRdb copy is restricted to in-frame clones and leaves out a portion. There are about 85,000 clones in the sample; roughly 80% occur only once, and roughly a quarter lies in the top ten. Sample: PBMCs. These receptors were obtained from a woman between 50 and 59 years old in good health and CMV-seropositive.

V usage is TRBV30 and J usage is TRBJ2-1; D remains unclear. The CDR3 length is 13 residues. Germline CDR1 GTSNPN, CDR2 SVGIG (reference sequence). V gave up 4 bases and J gave up 0 bases, with 7 bases separating them. The CDR3 bases are TGTGCCTGGAATCCGAGCTCCTACAATGAGCAGTTCTTC. Its translation: CAWNPSSYNEQFF. The whole variable domain, filled in from reference TRBV30 and TRBJ2-1, reads SQTIHQWPATLVQPVGSPLSLECTVEGTSNPNLYWYRQAAGRGLQLLFYSVGIGQISSEVPQNLSASRPQDRQFILSSKKLLLSDSGFYLCAWNPSSYNEQFFGPGTRLTVL.

This clone was picked up one time. The chain combines TRBV5-4 with TRBJ2-2; 12 nucleotides match TRBD2. Trimming at V came to 0 bases and at J to 7 bases, leaving 10 bases not matched to a gene. CDR3 size: 18 residues. CDR1 and CDR2 (germline): SGHNT, YYREEE (reference sequence). CDR3 sequence: CASSLAGLAGGHGGELFF. The CDR3, as DNA: TGTGCCAGCAGCTTGGCCGGGCTAGCGGGGGGGCATGGCGGGGAGCTGTTTTTT.

The chain employs TRBV5-1 and TRBJ1-3, with D perhaps TRBD1 (6 bases). Germline V lookup: CDR1 SGHRS, CDR2 YFSETQ. This CDR3 has 15 residues. V was shortened by 5 bases and J by 0 bases, with 12 bases between the two germline ends. The chain's CDR3 is CASSWDTGSGNTIYF. In nucleotides, the CDR3 is TGCGCCAGCAGTTGGGACACCGGCTCTGGAAACACCATATATTTT.

The CDR3 protein is CASSLGAGAMRTQYF. The CDR3 coding sequence is TGCGCCAGCAGCTTGGGGGCAGGGGCCATGCGGACCCAGTACTTC. The chain combines TRBV5-1 with TRBJ2-5; D is perhaps TRBD1 (6 bases). Between the trimmed V and J ends, which lost 0 bases and 7 bases, there was a span of 16 bases. Germline values: CDR1 SGHRS, CDR2 YFSETQ. The CDR3 spans 15 residues.

The CDR3 region is CASSSRRGTDTQYF. Here the CDR3 DNA reads TGTGCCAGCAGCTCCCGAAGAGGCACAGATACGCAGTATTTT. The rearrangement joins TRBV7-2 to TRBJ2-3; D uncertain. The V end lost 4 bases, the J end lost 1 base, and 9 bases lay between the germline ends. The germline CDR1 and CDR2 sequences are SGHTA and FQGNSA. The CDR3 contains 14 residues. The complete variable domain, with remaining parts taken from reference TRBV7-2 and TRBJ2-3, reads GAGVSQSPSNKVTEKGKDVELRCDPISGHTALYWYRQSLGQGLEFLIYFQGNSAPDKSGLPSDRFSAERTGGSVSTLTIQRTQQEDSAVYLCASSSRRGTDTQYFGPGTRLTVL.

V gene TRBV28 combines with J gene TRBJ1-1; D possibly corresponds to TRBD1 (6 bases). The CDR3 totals 17 residues. V lost 1 base and J 0 bases, leaving 15 bases between the germline ends. Germline V gene data show CDR1 as MDHEN and CDR2 as SYDVKM. The CDR3 nucleotides are TGTGCCAGCAGTTTATTGGATCAGGGGAACATGAACACTGAAGCTTTCTTT. Protein: CASSLLDQGNMNTEAFF.

This rearrangement joins TRBV6-1 to TRBJ1-3; D is possibly TRBD1 (6 bases). The CDR3 has 15 amino acids. The V gene's germline CDR1 is MNHNS and CDR2 SASEGT. V was cut by 7 bases and J by 7 bases, with 20 bases left in between. The CDR3 spells CASTFLDRLVNTIYF. The CDR3 DNA reads TGTGCCAGCACCTTTCTTGACAGGCTTGTGAACACCATATATTTT.

The J gene is TRBJ2-2, the V gene TRBV15; a possible D gene is TRBD2 (5 bases). There are 16 residues in the CDR3. CDR1 is LNHNV and CDR2 is YYDKDF in the germline V gene (reference sequence). Trimming stripped 1 base from V and 4 bases from J, with 13 bases between. CDR3 sequence: CATSRGRGLSTGELFF. For the CDR3, the DNA is TGTGCCACCAGCAGAGGTAGAGGACTCTCCACCGGGGAGCTGTTTTTT.

This sequence joins TRBV5-4 and TRBJ1-3; TRBD1 is a possible D gene (6 bases). The CDR3 is made up of 18 amino acids. Trimming took off 4 bases at V and 0 bases at J, with 20 bases between the two ends. Germline V gene data show CDR1 as SGHNT and CDR2 as YYREEE (reference sequence). The CDR3 region has the DNA TGTGCCAGCAGCCAGCCACGTAAGAGGGGGAGCTCTGGAAACACCATATATTTT. Protein: CASSQPRKRGSSGNTIYF. The variable domain in full, with the rest retrieved from reference TRBV5-4 and TRBJ1-3, is ETGVTQSPTHLIKTRGQQVTLRCSSQSGHNTVSWYQQALGQGPQFIFQYYREEENGRGNFPPRFSGLQFPNYSSELNVNALELDDSALYLCASSQPRKRGSSGNTIYFGEGSWLTVV.

The rearrangement joins TRBV5-8 to TRBJ1-3, with D perhaps TRBD1 (5 bases). The CDR3 sequence is 16 residues long. V gave up 1 base and J gave up 3 bases, with 14 bases separating them. Germline CDR1 SGHTS, CDR2 YDEGEE. The CDR3 loop is CASSLQDTRLGNTIYF. CDR3 in DNA: TGTGCCAGCAGCTTGCAGGACACGAGACTTGGAAACACCATATATTTT. The variable domain in full, with the rest retrieved from reference TRBV5-8 and TRBJ1-3, is EAGVTQSPTHLIKTRGQQATLRCSPISGHTSVYWYQQALGLGLQFLLWYDEGEERNRGNFPPRFSGRQFPNYSSELNVNALELEDSALYLCASSLQDTRLGNTIYFGEGSWLTVV.

The chain is built from TRBV11-2 and TRBJ2-5; D remains ambiguous. Germline V gene sequence: CDR1 SGHAT, CDR2 FQNNGV. This CDR3 region has 13 residues. V was pared by 3 bases and J by 2 bases, with 7 bases between. CDR3 in amino acids: CASSFTRQETQYF. The DNA for the CDR3 is TGTGCCAGCAGCTTTACACGTCAAGAGACCCAGTACTTC.

The V and J genes are TRBV5-6 and TRBJ2-5; 8 bases agree with TRBD1. The CDR3 runs to 15 residues. CDR1 and CDR2 from the germline V gene are SGHDT and YYEEEE. The V segment lost 4 bases and the J segment 1 base; nucleotides outside the gene matches: 6. In nucleotides, the CDR3 is TGTGCCAGCAGCCGGGACAGGCTCTTCCAAGAGACCCAGTACTTC. Amino acid sequence: CASSRDRLFQETQYF.

V and J are TRBV9 and TRBJ2-1, with TRBD2 matching over 15 bases. From germline, CDR1 is SGDLS and CDR2 YYNGEE. V gave up 0 bases and J gave up 10 bases; unmatched junction bases: 8. The CDR3 sequence is 17 residues long. CDR3 protein: CASSVDPGLAGGPEQFF. In DNA, the CDR3 is TGTGCCAGCAGCGTAGACCCGGGACTAGCGGGAGGCCCAGAGCAGTTCTTC.

V gene TRBV7-8 combines with J gene TRBJ1-4; 9 bases line up with TRBD1. CDR3 size: 15 residues. The V and J ends lost 5 bases and 8 bases, in that order; junction bases with no gene match: 9. Germline V lookup: CDR1 SGHVS, CDR2 FQNEAQ. The CDR3 here is CASSPYRGLREKLFF. CDR3 bases: TGTGCCAGCAGCCCATACAGGGGGCTTCGCGAAAAACTGTTTTTT.

The chain employs TRBV7-8 and TRBJ2-3, with unresolved D. Between the trimmed V and J ends, which lost 2 bases and 5 bases, there was a span of 2 bases. Germline CDR1 is SGHVS and CDR2 is FQNEAQ. There are 11 residues in the CDR3. The CDR3 spells CASSLQDTQYF. The CDR3, as DNA: TGTGCCAGCAGCTTACAAGATACGCAGTATTTT.

V is TRBV4-1 and J is TRBJ1-2, with D possibly being TRBD1 (5 bases). Germline V lookup: CDR1 MGHRA, CDR2 YSYEKL. With 4 bases removed from V and 7 bases from J, the gap between germline ends came to 16 bases. CDR3 length equals 14 residues. CDR3 sequence reads: CASSPGVGLGGYTF. The CDR3 region has the DNA TGCGCCAGCAGCCCCGGGGTGGGACTGGGTGGCTACACCTTC.

This sequence joins TRBV11-3 and TRBJ1-2; D is unclear. V lost 5 bases and J lost 7, with 14 bases in between. This CDR3 is built from 13 residues. In germline, CDR1 is SGHNT, CDR2 YENEEA. The CDR3 region is CASSLRREAGYTF. CDR3 coding DNA: TGTGCCAGCAGCCTCCGTCGAGAAGCTGGCTACACCTTC.

The V gene is TRBV19, the J gene TRBJ2-3; D not certain. V lost 4 bases and J lost 0, with 5 bases in between. Per germline, CDR1 LNHDA and CDR2 SQIVND (reference sequence). The CDR3 extends over 13 amino acids. CDR3 amino acids: CASSKSSTDTQYF. As DNA, the CDR3 is TGTGCCAGTAGTAAATCTAGCACAGATACGCAGTATTTT. The complete variable domain, with remaining parts taken from reference TRBV19 and TRBJ2-3, reads DGGITQSPKYLFRKEGQNVTLSCEQNLNHDAMYWYRQDPGQGLRLIYYSQIVNDFQKGDIAEGYSVSREKKESFPLTVTSAQKNPTAFYLCASSKSSTDTQYFGPGTRLTVL.

The chain employs TRBV6-5 and TRBJ1-1, with D perhaps matching TRBD1 (5 bases). Looked up from germline, CDR1 is MNHEY and CDR2 is SVGAGI. This CDR3 has 14 residues. V gave up 7 bases and J gave up 1 base, with 13 bases separating them. The CDR3 nucleotides read TGTGCCAGCATAAAAGGTACAGGGAACACTGAAGCTTTCTTT. This sequence encodes CASIKGTGNTEAFF.

This clone came up once. The chain employs TRBV5-1 and TRBJ1-5, with D unresolved. V was clipped by 1 base and J by 4 bases, with 6 bases between them. CDR1 is SGHRS and CDR2 is YFSETQ in the germline V gene. The CDR3 consists of 13 residues. In DNA form, the CDR3 reads TGCGCCAGCAGCTTGACAGTGAATCAGCCCCAGCATTTT. This encodes CASSLTVNQPQHF.

The V and J genes are TRBV18 and TRBJ2-7, with 9 bases matching TRBD1. Germline V lookup: CDR1 KGHSH, CDR2 LQKENI. This CDR3 contains 14 residues. V was pared by 4 bases and J by 2 bases, with 3 bases of the junction left unmatched. The CDR3 region has the DNA TGTGCCAGCTCACAGGGGACAGGGACCTACGAGCAGTACTTC. It translates to CASSQGTGTYEQYF.

This chain links TRBV25-1 with TRBJ1-6; 10 bases agree with TRBD1. Germline trimming cut 6 bases from V and 9 bases from J; bases unmatched to any gene: 8. This CDR3 region has 15 residues. CDR1 and CDR2 (germline): MGHDK, SYGVNS. CDR3 in DNA: TGTGCCAGCAGGGATGACAGGGGGCCGGGTTCACCCCTCCACTTT. It yields the protein CASRDDRGPGSPLHF.

V gene TRBV9 combines with J gene TRBJ1-2, with TRBD1 as a possible D gene (5 bases). Germline values: CDR1 SGDLS, CDR2 YYNGEE. This CDR3 spans 15 amino acids. The V end was cut by 0 bases, the J end by 4 bases, with 13 bases between. The CDR3 nucleotides read TGTGCCAGCAGCGTAGCCCCAGGGTCGGCCTATGGCTACACCTTC. Its protein is CASSVAPGSAYGYTF.

The chain recombines TRBV30 with TRBJ1-1; 9 positions agree with TRBD1. Per the germline V gene, CDR1 is GTSNPN and CDR2 is SVGIG (reference sequence). V lost 5 bases and J lost 5; bases outside the gene matches: 3. This CDR3 comprises 12 residues. The CDR3 region is CAWGQGLTEAFF. CDR3 nucleotides: TGTGCCTGGGGACAGGGGCTAACTGAAGCTTTCTTT.

This clone turned up a few times. The chain combines TRBV7-9 with TRBJ2-1, with D uncertain. The V gene's germline CDR1 is SEHNR and CDR2 FQNEAQ (reference sequence). The V gene lost 2 bases and the J gene lost 3 bases, with 11 bases spanning the gap. The CDR3 runs 15 residues. This chain's CDR3 is CASSLSSAYYNEQFF. The CDR3 DNA follows: TGTGCCAGCAGCTTATCGAGCGCCTACTACAATGAGCAGTTCTTC.

This clone was seen once. CDR3 amino acids: CASSAQGSGELFF. The CDR3 region has the DNA TGTGCCAGCAGCGCGCAGGGATCCGGGGAGCTGTTTTTT. The chain carries TRBV6-4 and TRBJ2-2; the D gene is possibly TRBD1 (5 bases). Trimming pared 6 bases from V and 6 bases from J, leaving 11 bases between. Per germline, CDR1 MRHNA and CDR2 SNTAGT. This CDR3 contains 13 residues.

The CDR3 reads CASSEQGGVGTGELFF. CDR3 DNA: TGTGCCAGCAGTGAACAGGGAGGTGTGGGCACCGGGGAGCTGTTTTTT. J is TRBJ2-2 and V is TRBV6-1; possible D gene TRBD2, 6 bases. The V end lost 2 bases, the J end lost 4 bases, and 14 bases lay between the germline ends. Germline CDR1 and CDR2: MNHNS and SASEGT. The CDR3 is 16 residues long.

The chain joins TRBV5-5 to TRBJ1-4, with a possible D match to TRBD1 (6 bases). From germline, CDR1 is SGHKS and CDR2 YYEKEE (reference sequence). The V gene lost 0 bases and the J gene lost 6 bases, with 15 bases spanning the gap. CDR3 size: 16 residues. The CDR3 coding sequence is TGTGCCAGCAGCTTGGCCTTGACAGGTGGATATGAAAAACTGTTTTTT. Protein product: CASSLALTGGYEKLFF.

The chain joins TRBV6-5 to TRBJ2-7; 7 bases agree with TRBD1. From germline, CDR1 is MNHEY and CDR2 SVGAGI. The CDR3 is made up of 15 amino acids. The V segment lost 2 bases and the J segment 4 bases; nucleotides outside the gene matches: 8. The CDR3 region is CASSYDRDTDYEQYF. The CDR3 DNA reads as TGTGCCAGCAGTTACGACAGGGACACGGATTACGAGCAGTACTTC.

The gene calls are TRBV5-4 and TRBJ2-5; D might be TRBD1 (6 bases). Germline V gene data show CDR1 as SGHNT and CDR2 as YYREEE (reference sequence). V was clipped by 4 bases and J by 1 base, with 14 bases between them. This CDR3 comprises 15 residues. In DNA, the CDR3 is TGTGCCAGCAGCAACAGGGAGTGGGGCCAAGAGACCCAGTACTTC. This codes for CASSNREWGQETQYF.

The rearrangement links TRBV5-4 to TRBJ1-1, with 9 bases that match TRBD1. The CDR3 is 14 amino acids. In germline, CDR1 is SGHNT, CDR2 YYREEE (reference sequence). After removal of 4 bases from V and 9 bases from J, the junction contained 10 bases not matched to a gene. CDR3 sequence (DNA): TGTGCCAGCAGCATACCGGGACAGGGTGGGAAAGCTTTCTTT. Translation: CASSIPGQGGKAFF.

This clone occurred once. This chain links TRBV6-6 with TRBJ1-4; 8 nucleotides line up with TRBD1. Germline trimming cut 5 bases from V and 7 bases from J; bases unmatched to any gene: 6. CDR1 is MNHNY and CDR2 is SVGAGI in the germline V gene (reference sequence). The CDR3 runs to 14 residues. In DNA, the CDR3 is TGTGCCAGCAGTCAGGGACAGGAGTCTGAAAAACTGTTTTTT. This codes for CASSQGQESEKLFF.